These T cell receptor beta chains were read from a single sample in a study of blood T cell repertoires in COVID-19. Here immunoSEQ multiplex PCR was the method, and the copy in TCRdb shows in-frame clones only, minus some. The data contain hundreds of thousands of clones, roughly nine tenths of them seen just once; the ten biggest clones take up about 1%. The sequencing input was PBMCs or T cells enriched from blood (not recorded which). The source of these receptors is a young man who had recovered from COVID-19. The CDR3 runs from the conserved cysteine through the conserved F or W. A D gene is named only where the DNA matches it firmly. Not all rows give a size; the values are once, few, many and, for expanded clones, a class.

clone size	J gene	CDR3 length	V gene	D gene	CDR3 protein	CDR3 DNA
-	TRBJ1-5	18	TRBV28	TRBD1	CASSPDRVLALKDQPQHF	TGTGCCAGCAGCCCTGACAGGGTTTTGGCCTTAAAGGATCAGCCCCAGCATTTT
-	TRBJ1-1	13	TRBV6-1	-	CASSEWQDTEAFF	TGTGCCAGCAGTGAATGGCAGGACACTGAAGCTTTCTTT
-	TRBJ1-3	17	TRBV7-9	TRBD1	CASSQSGGQGAGNTIYF	TGTGCCAGCAGTCAATCTGGGGGACAGGGGGCTGGAAACACCATATATTTT
once	TRBJ1-1	14	TRBV19	-	CASSRGRENTEAFF	TGTGCCAGTAGCCGGGGTCGGGAGAACACTGAAGCTTTCTTT
-	TRBJ1-5	14	TRBV13	-	CASSTRTANQPQHF	TGTGCCAGCAGCACACGGACAGCGAATCAGCCCCAGCATTTT
few	TRBJ1-1	15	TRBV12-5	TRBD1	CASGPGTGENTEAFF	TGTGCTAGTGGGCCCGGGACAGGGGAGAACACTGAAGCTTTCTTT
-	TRBJ1-6	15	TRBV5-4	TRBD1	CASSPRTGDNSPLHF	TGTGCCAGCAGCCCTCGGACAGGAGATAATTCACCCCTCCACTTT
-	TRBJ2-7	14	TRBV5-6	TRBD2	CASSLGLAVYEQYF	TGTGCCAGCAGCTTGGGTCTAGCGGTCTACGAGCAGTACTTC
-	TRBJ2-1	15	TRBV24-1	-	CATSILEGSYNEQFF	TGTGCCACCAGTATACTAGAAGGGTCCTACAATGAGCAGTTCTTC
-	TRBJ1-2	13	TRBV28	-	CASSLRGLYGYTF	TGTGCCAGCAGTTTAAGGGGTCTCTATGGCTACACCTTC
-	TRBJ2-7	13	TRBV12-1	-	CASSFVGTDEQYF	TGTGCCAGCAGCTTTGTAGGGACAGACGAGCAGTACTTC
-	TRBJ2-5	12	TRBV2	-	CASSSRGETQYF	TGTGCCAGCAGTAGTCGGGGGGAGACCCAGTACTTC
-	TRBJ2-1	13	TRBV5-4	-	CASSWVGAREQFF	TGTGCCAGCAGCTGGGTGGGGGCTCGTGAGCAGTTCTTC
-	TRBJ2-3	19	TRBV6-1	TRBD2	CASSEEGLAGGSRSDTQYF	TGTGCCAGCAGTGAAGAGGGACTAGCGGGGGGTAGTCGGTCAGATACGCAGTATTTT
-	TRBJ2-2	15	TRBV6-5	TRBD2	CASSYSGTRAGELFF	TGTGCCAGCAGTTACTCAGGGACTAGAGCCGGGGAGCTGTTTTTT
-	TRBJ1-5	14	TRBV19	-	CASRSRDYYQPQHF	TGTGCCAGTAGGTCCAGGGACTATTATCAGCCCCAGCATTTT
-	TRBJ1-2	13	TRBV7-2	-	CASSSRGGGGYTF	TGTGCCAGCAGCTCCAGGGGAGGGGGAGGCTACACCTTC
-	TRBJ1-6	15	TRBV5-6	TRBD1	CASSLRTGSGSPLHF	TGTGCCAGCAGCTTAAGGACAGGTAGTGGGTCACCCCTCCACTTT
-	TRBJ2-3	11	TRBV11-2	-	CASKSLASQYF	TGTGCCAGCAAGTCTTTAGCCTCACAGTATTTT
-	TRBJ2-3	15	TRBV6-5	-	CASSPFGGVADTQYF	TGTGCCAGCAGTCCCTTCGGGGGAGTAGCAGATACGCAGTATTTT
-	TRBJ2-2	16	TRBV5-1	TRBD1	CASSFRTGTNTGELFF	TGCGCCAGCAGCTTTCGGACAGGGACTAACACCGGGGAGCTGTTTTTT
-	TRBJ2-2	14	TRBV2	-	CASLITGYTGELFF	TGTGCCAGCCTAATTACAGGATACACCGGGGAGCTGTTTTTT
-	TRBJ2-1	14	TRBV6-5	TRBD2	CASCQLAGDNEQFF	TGTGCCAGCTGTCAACTAGCGGGAGATAATGAGCAGTTCTTC
-	TRBJ1-1	15	TRBV5-1	TRBD1	CASSRDRDLRTEAFF	TGCGCCAGCAGCAGGGACAGGGACCTAAGGACTGAAGCTTTCTTT